These 20 T cell receptor beta chains came from one sample sequenced in a study of T cells in Graves' hyperthyroidism and ophthalmopathy. Regions amplified from RNA transcripts were the TCR beta CDR3 regions. The HTBI set primed first-round TCR CDR3 RT-PCR. TCRdb re-derived calls from the multiplex PCR reads in MiXCR, one entry per CDR3 protein. The sample contains some 720,000 distinct CDR3 sequences, less than 20% of which appear only once. Sequencing used blood. These receptors originate from a man in his late teens or twenties with Graves' hyperthyroidism.

This clonotype was counted many times. The chain couples TRBV3-1 to TRBJ1-5, with unresolved D. The CDR3 length is 13 residues. The V end lost 0 bases, the J end lost 2 bases, and 2 bases lay between the germline ends. Germline V gives CDR1 LGHDT, CDR2 YNNKEL (reference sequence). The CDR3 loop is CASSQERNQPQHF. Here the CDR3 DNA reads TGTGCCAGCAGCCAAGAACGCAATCAGCCCCAGCATTTT.

This clonotype was detected ten times or more. The rearrangement joins TRBV6-2 or TRBV6-3 to TRBJ2-2, with unresolved D. Trimming took 2 bases from V and 0 from J, leaving 1 base between them. The CDR3 length is 13 residues. Looked up from germline, CDR1 is MNHEY and CDR2 is SVGEGT. CDR3 protein: CASSYPNTGELFF. DNA for the CDR3: TGTGCCAGCAGTTACCCGAACACCGGGGAGCTGTTTTTT.

This clonotype occurred many times. The gene calls are TRBV3-1 and TRBJ2-1; TRBD2 might be the D (5 bases). Trimming took off 0 bases at V and 7 bases at J, with 13 bases between the two ends. Germline CDR1 is LGHDT and CDR2 is YNNKEL (reference sequence). The CDR3 is 15 amino acids. The CDR3 spells CASSQDVAGLNEQFF. In DNA, the CDR3 is TGTGCCAGCAGCCAAGATGTGGCGGGTTTAAATGAGCAGTTCTTC.

This clonotype is a singleton in its sample. The CDR3 DNA follows: TGTGCCAGCAGCACCGGCCCTTGGGACACCATATATTTT. It encodes CASSTGPWDTIYF. This sequence joins TRBV6-1 and TRBJ1-3; D gene unclear. Deletions cut 6 bases from V and 8 bases from J, with 14 bases between. Germline V gene sequence: CDR1 MNHNS, CDR2 SASEGT. The CDR3 length is 13 residues.

The chain uses TRBV6-1 and TRBJ2-1, with D possibly TRBD1 on 5 matching bases. In germline, CDR1 is MNHNS, CDR2 SASEGT. With 8 bases removed from V and 3 bases from J, the gap between germline ends came to 14 bases. This CDR3 region has 14 residues. Here the CDR3 reads CASLRARDYNEQFF. CDR3 nucleotides: TGTGCCAGCCTAAGGGCCAGGGACTACAATGAGCAGTTCTTC.

Ten or more counts support this clonotype. The chain couples TRBV5-1 to TRBJ2-1; TRBD2 agrees at 9 bases. Germline assignment: CDR1 SGHRS and CDR2 YFSETQ. The CDR3 runs to 14 residues. The ends lost 5 bases at V and 2 bases at J; junction bases unmatched: 2. CDR3 residues: CASRASGTYNEQFF. CDR3 in DNA: TGCGCCAGCAGGGCTAGCGGGACCTACAATGAGCAGTTCTTC.

There are a few counts of this clonotype. The gene calls are TRBV12-3 or TRBV12-4 and TRBJ1-5; D not certain. Deletions cut 2 bases from V and 0 bases from J, with 8 bases between. This CDR3 contains 15 residues. The chain's CDR3 is CASSLMAYSNQPQHF. The DNA for the CDR3 is TGTGCCAGCAGTTTAATGGCCTATAGCAATCAGCCCCAGCATTTT.

As concerns this clonotype: A much larger clone sits a single nucleotide away, making a read error possible. The rearrangement links TRBV28 to TRBJ1-6, with a weak D call TRBD1 (5 bases). Germline V CDR1 and CDR2: MDHEN, SYDVKM. The CDR3 length is 16 residues. CDR3 amino acids: CAGSSVGDSYNSPLHF. CDR3 DNA sequence: TGTGCCGGCAGTTCCGTGGGGGACTCCTATAATTCACCCCTCCACTTT.

This clonotype was recorded a few times. CDR3 region: CASADWTGNYNEQFF. The CDR3 DNA follows: TGTGCCAGCGCCGACTGGACGGGGAACTACAATGAGCAGTTCTTC. The rearrangement links TRBV7-8 to TRBJ2-1; a possible D gene is TRBD2 (5 bases). CDR1 is SGHVS, CDR2 FQNEAQ, per germline. The CDR3 totals 15 residues. Trimming removed 8 bases from V and 3 bases from J, with 17 bases in between.

This clonotype was detected ten times or more. This chain uses TRBV12-3 or TRBV12-4 with TRBJ2-7; 8 bases are a match to TRBD1. Trimming at V came to 6 bases and at J to 2 bases, leaving 12 bases not matched to a gene. There are 16 residues in the CDR3. CDR3 amino acids: CASSPVLGTGPYEQYF. CDR3 nucleotide sequence: TGTGCCAGCAGCCCAGTCCTTGGGACAGGACCCTACGAGCAGTACTTC.

This clonotype occurred a few times. The chain couples TRBV7-8 to TRBJ2-2, with D possibly being TRBD2 (5 bases). In germline, CDR1 is SGHVS, CDR2 FQNEAQ. The CDR3 runs to 15 residues. Trimming shortened V by 5 bases and J by 7 bases, and 17 bases separated the two germline ends. The CDR3 bases are TGTGCCAGCAGCCTTGGTTGGGGAGATGGCGGGGAGCTGTTTTTT. This translates into CASSLGWGDGGELFF. The full variable domain, completed using reference TRBV7-8 and TRBJ2-2, is GAGVSQSPRYKVAKRGQDVALRCDPISGHVSLFWYQQALGQGPEFLTYFQNEAQLDKSGLPSDRFFAERPEGSVSTLKIQRTQQEDSAVYLCASSLGWGDGGELFFGEGSRLTVL.

This clonotype has ten or more counts. This chain connects TRBV7-9 to TRBJ2-1; weak D call: TRBD2 (6 bases). The germline V gene has CDR1 SEHNR and CDR2 FQNEAQ (reference sequence). The CDR3 sequence is 13 residues long. Trimming shortened V by 5 bases and J by 8 bases, and 13 bases separated the two germline ends. In DNA form, the CDR3 reads TGTGCCAGCAGCCCCACGACTAGGCATGAGCAGTTCTTC. It specifies CASSPTTRHEQFF.

This clonotype was counted many times. The rearrangement joins TRBV12-3 or TRBV12-4 to TRBJ2-2; D gene uncertain. CDR3 length equals 12 residues. V lost 6 bases and J lost 2, with 4 bases in between. The CDR3 reads CASRLNTGELFF. Here the CDR3 DNA reads TGTGCCAGCAGACTTAACACCGGGGAGCTGTTTTTT.

This clonotype was observed a few times. This sequence joins TRBV24-1 and TRBJ2-1, with TRBD1 matching over 11 bases. CDR1 is KGHDR and CDR2 is SFDVKD in the germline V gene. This CDR3 is 14 amino acids long. V lost 6 bases and J lost 7; bases outside the gene matches: 4. CDR3 DNA sequence: TGTGCCACCAGTACCGGGACAGGGGGGAATGAGCAGTTCTTC. It yields the protein CATSTGTGGNEQFF.

The J gene is TRBJ1-4, the V gene TRBV3-1; 7 nucleotides agree with TRBD1. CDR1 LGHDT and CDR2 YNNKEL come from the germline V gene (reference sequence). The CDR3 spans 16 residues. The V segment lost 4 bases and the J segment 8 bases; nucleotides outside the gene matches: 13. In DNA form, the CDR3 reads TGTGCCAGCAGCCCGAGGACCGGGACAGTGTACGAAAAACTGTTTTTT. It specifies CASSPRTGTVYEKLFF.

Ten or more counts support this clonotype. This CDR3 is CASSLEGVHEQYF. The CDR3, as DNA: TGTGCCAGCAGCTTAGAAGGGGTCCACGAGCAGTACTTC. J is TRBJ2-7 and V is TRBV7-9; a weak D match, TRBD1 (5 bases). This CDR3 comprises 13 residues. The V gene's germline CDR1 is SEHNR and CDR2 FQNEAQ (reference sequence). V lost 1 base, J lost 5 bases, and 9 bases lay in between.

V is TRBV20-1 and J is TRBJ2-1, with TRBD2 as a possible D gene (5 bases). Germline V gene data show CDR1 as DFQATT and CDR2 as SNEGSKA (reference sequence). The CDR3 loop spans 12 amino acids. With 7 bases removed from V and 6 bases from J, the gap between germline ends came to 13 bases. The CDR3 sequence is CSGQRVGNEQFF. In DNA form, the CDR3 reads TGCAGTGGGCAGAGGGTCGGCAATGAGCAGTTCTTC.

The table lists this clonotype with many counts. The chain couples TRBV7-2 to TRBJ2-5; D remains unclear. V was trimmed by 3 bases and J by 4 bases, leaving 9 bases between them. CDR3 size: 13 residues. Looked up from germline, CDR1 is SGHTA and CDR2 is FQGNSA. The CDR3 loop reads CASSFSPRETQYF. DNA for the CDR3: TGTGCCAGCAGCTTCAGTCCCCGAGAGACCCAGTACTTC.

This clonotype has at least ten counts. The junction departs from the called germline gene at one end, perhaps through a read error. The rearrangement links TRBV12-3 or TRBV12-4 to TRBJ2-3; 8 bases line up with TRBD2. The CDR3 is made up of 17 amino acids. The CDR3 sequence is CASSPRAGERSTDTRYF. The CDR3 coding sequence is TGTGCCAGCAGCCCCAGAGCGGGGGAGAGGAGCACAGATACGCGGTATTTT.

This rearrangement joins TRBV7-6 to TRBJ2-1, with 7 bases lining up with TRBD2. The trim removed 1 base at V and 7 bases at J, leaving 7 bases unmatched. The CDR3 contains 15 residues. CDR1 is SGHVS and CDR2 is FNYEAQ in the germline V gene. CDR3 nucleotides: TGTGCCAGCAGCTTAGTTGGCGGGAGTGCGAATGAGCAGTTCTTC. This sequence encodes CASSLVGGSANEQFF.